The clone carrying this T cell receptor (beta chain) turned up a few times. Original data processing: Amplification of reference gene primers was used by the study to estimate nucleated cell counts. Data came from immunoSEQ multiplex PCR; TCRdb stores just in-frame clones and leaves some out. The V and J calls and clone size come from that table; D and trimming were worked out from the DNA. Found here are roughly 69,000 clones, roughly 80% of them singletons; the top ten hold around a tenth. This record belongs to a study of blood T cell repertoires in COVID-19. Study summary: Nucleic acid was either cDNA or gDNA, and it came from T cells, B-cell-depleted T cells, or PBMCs.

This CDR3 is built from 15 residues. Trimming removed 0 bases from V and 6 bases from J, with 10 bases in between. CDR1 and CDR2 (germline): SGHRS, YFSETQ. The origin of this receptor is a woman between 45 and 60 years old with acute or convalescent COVID-19. This sequence joins TRBV5-1 and TRBJ1-6; D is unresolved. Material: peripheral blood. The CDR3 coding sequence is TGCGCCAGCAGCTTGGATAGAGCTAGTAATTCACCCCTCCACTTT. It yields the protein CASSLDRASNSPLHF.